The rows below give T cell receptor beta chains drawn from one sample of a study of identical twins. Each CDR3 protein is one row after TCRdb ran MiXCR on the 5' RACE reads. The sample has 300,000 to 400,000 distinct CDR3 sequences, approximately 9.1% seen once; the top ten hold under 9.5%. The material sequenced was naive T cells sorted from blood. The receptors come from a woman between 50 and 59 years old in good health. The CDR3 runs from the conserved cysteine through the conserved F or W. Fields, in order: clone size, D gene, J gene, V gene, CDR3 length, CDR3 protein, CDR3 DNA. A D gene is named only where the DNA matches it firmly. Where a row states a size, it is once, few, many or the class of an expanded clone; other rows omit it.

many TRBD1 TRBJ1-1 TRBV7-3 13 CASSRQGNTEAFF TGTGCCAGCAGTCGACAGGGGAACACTGAAGCTTTCTTT
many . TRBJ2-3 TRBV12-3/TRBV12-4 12 CASRPSTDTQYF TGTGCCAGCAGACCCTCGACCGATACGCAGTATTTT
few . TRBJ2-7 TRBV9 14 CASSAQLDSYEQYF TGTGCCAGCAGCGCCCAGCTGGACAGCTACGAGCAGTACTTC
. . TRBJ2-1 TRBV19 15 CASTLSGSAYNEQFF TGTGCCAGTACCCTGAGTGGGTCAGCTTACAATGAGCAGTTCTTC
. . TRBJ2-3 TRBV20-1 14 CSARVVVGENTQYF TGCAGTGCTAGAGTCGTAGTCGGGGAGAATACGCAGTATTTT
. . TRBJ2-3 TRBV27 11 CASEFLDTQYF TGTGCCAGCGAGTTCTTGGATACGCAGTATTTT
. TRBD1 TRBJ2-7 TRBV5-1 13 CASCQGDSYEQYF TGCGCCAGCTGCCAAGGGGACAGCTACGAGCAGTACTTC
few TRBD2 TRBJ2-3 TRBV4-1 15 CASSQLAGPADTQYF TGCGCCAGCAGCCAACTAGCGGGACCAGCAGATACGCAGTATTTT
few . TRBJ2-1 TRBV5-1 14 CASSLGTGKSEQFF TGCGCCAGCAGCTTGGGCACCGGGAAGAGTGAGCAGTTCTTC
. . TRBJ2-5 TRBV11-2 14 CASSLGRVQETQYF TGTGCCAGCAGCTTAGGACGGGTTCAAGAGACCCAGTACTTC
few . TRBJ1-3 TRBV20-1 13 CSANSFSGNTIYF TGCAGTGCTAACTCTTTCTCTGGAAACACCATATATTTT
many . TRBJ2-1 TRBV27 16 CASSPVGASSYNEQFF TGTGCCAGCAGTCCCGTGGGGGCCAGCTCCTACAATGAGCAGTTCTTC
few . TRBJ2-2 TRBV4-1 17 CASSPYSGSDRSGELFF TGCGCCAGCAGCCCCTACAGTGGGTCGGACCGTTCCGGGGAGCTGTTTTTT
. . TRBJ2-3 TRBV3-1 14 CASSQATRTDTQYF TGTGCCAGCAGCCAAGCGACTCGCACAGATACGCAGTATTTT
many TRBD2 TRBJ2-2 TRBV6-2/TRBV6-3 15 CASSFTGTRSGELFF TGTGCCAGCAGTTTCACCGGGACTAGAAGCGGGGAGCTGTTTTTT
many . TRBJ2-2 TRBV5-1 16 CASSLNRGSNTGELFF TGCGCCAGCAGCTTGAACCGGGGATCGAACACCGGGGAGCTGTTTTTT
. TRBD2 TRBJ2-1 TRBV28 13 CASSPGGLAAEFF TGTGCCAGCAGTCCCGGCGGACTAGCGGCGGAGTTCTTC
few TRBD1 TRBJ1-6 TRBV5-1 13 CASSWDSNSPLHF TGCGCCAGCAGCTGGGACAGTAATTCACCCCTCCACTTT
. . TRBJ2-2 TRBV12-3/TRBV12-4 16 CASSFGLALNTGELFF TGTGCCAGCAGTTTTGGGCTAGCGTTAAACACCGGGGAGCTGTTTTTT
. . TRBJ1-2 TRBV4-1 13 CASSLGRVFGYTF TGCGCCAGCAGCCTGGGGAGGGTGTTTGGCTACACCTTC
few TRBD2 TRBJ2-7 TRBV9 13 CASSPGGRYEQYF TGTGCCAGCAGCCCGGGGGGGAGGTACGAGCAGTACTTC
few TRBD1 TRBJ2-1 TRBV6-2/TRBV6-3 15 CASSLGQGAGDEQFF TGTGCCAGCAGCCTGGGACAGGGGGCTGGGGATGAGCAGTTCTTC
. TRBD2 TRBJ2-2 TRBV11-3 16 CASSFRLAGDVGELFF TGTGCCAGCAGCTTCAGACTAGCGGGAGATGTCGGGGAGCTGTTTTTT
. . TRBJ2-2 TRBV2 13 CASSDFQSGELFF TGTGCCAGCAGCGACTTCCAAAGCGGGGAGCTGTTTTTT
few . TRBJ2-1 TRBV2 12 CASSEIRNEQFF TGTGCCAGCAGTGAGATACGGAATGAGCAGTTCTTC
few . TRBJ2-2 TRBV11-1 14 CASSRLRQLGELFF TGTGCCAGCAGCCGTCTAAGACAGCTCGGGGAGCTGTTTTTT
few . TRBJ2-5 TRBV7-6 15 CASSPTGTTKETQYF TGTGCCAGCAGCCCCACCGGGACAACGAAAGAGACCCAGTACTTC
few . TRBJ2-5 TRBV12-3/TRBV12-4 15 CASIPPGAGEETQYF TGTGCCAGCATCCCTCCGGGGGCCGGGGAAGAGACCCAGTACTTC
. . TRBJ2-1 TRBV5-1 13 CASRSLGTYEQFF TGCGCCAGCAGGTCACTTGGGACTTATGAGCAGTTCTTC
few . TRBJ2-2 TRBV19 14 CASSIQGQAGELFF TGTGCCAGTAGTATACAGGGGCAAGCCGGGGAGCTGTTTTTT
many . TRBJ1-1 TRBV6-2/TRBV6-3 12 CASSPLNTEAFF TGTGCCAGCAGTCCCCTCAACACTGAAGCTTTCTTT
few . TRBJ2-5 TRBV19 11 CASADWETQYF TGTGCCAGTGCGGACTGGGAGACCCAGTACTTC
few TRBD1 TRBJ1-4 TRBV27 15 CASGSVRQGREKLFF TGTGCCAGCGGATCTGTACGACAGGGGCGTGAAAAACTGTTTTTT
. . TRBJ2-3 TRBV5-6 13 CASSFGTSDTQYF TGTGCCAGCAGCTTCGGAACTTCAGATACGCAGTATTTT
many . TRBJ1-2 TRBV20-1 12 CSASGQHYGYTF TGCAGTGCTAGCGGGCAGCATTATGGCTACACCTTC
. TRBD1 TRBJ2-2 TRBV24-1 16 CATSDWPQGVIGELFF TGTGCCACCAGTGATTGGCCCCAGGGGGTTATCGGGGAGCTGTTTTTT
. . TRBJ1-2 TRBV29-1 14 CSAPDLPTNYGYTF TGCAGCGCTCCTGACCTACCAACTAACTATGGCTACACCTTC
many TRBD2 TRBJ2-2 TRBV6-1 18 CASSELVAGGTNTGELFF TGTGCCAGCAGTGAATTGGTAGCGGGAGGGACGAACACCGGGGAGCTGTTTTTT
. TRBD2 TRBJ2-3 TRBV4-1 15 CASSQGTSETDTQYF TGCGCCAGCAGCCAAGGGACTAGCGAGACAGATACGCAGTATTTT
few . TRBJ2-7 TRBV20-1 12 CSAVDRGYEQYF TGCAGTGCTGTGGACAGAGGCTACGAGCAGTACTTC
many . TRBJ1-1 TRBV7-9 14 CASSLEARRAGAFF TGTGCCAGCAGCTTAGAGGCGAGAAGAGCGGGAGCTTTCTTT
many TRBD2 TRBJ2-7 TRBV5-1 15 CASSSGTSGSYEQYF TGCGCCAGCAGCTCAGGGACTAGCGGATCGTACGAGCAGTACTTC
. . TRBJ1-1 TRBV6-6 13 CASKRQMNTEAFF TGTGCCAGCAAGAGACAGATGAACACTGAAGCTTTCTTT
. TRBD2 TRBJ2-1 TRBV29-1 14 CSVVVASGRYEQFF TGCAGCGTTGTCGTTGCTAGCGGGAGATATGAGCAGTTCTTC
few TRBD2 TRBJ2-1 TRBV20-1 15 CSARPGTSYGNEQFF TGCAGTGCCCGCCCCGGGACTAGCTATGGAAATGAGCAGTTCTTC
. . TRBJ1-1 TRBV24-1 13 CATSDWAGTEAFF TGTGCCACCAGTGATTGGGCAGGGACTGAAGCTTTCTTT
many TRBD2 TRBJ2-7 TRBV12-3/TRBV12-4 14 CASSFSGSGYEQYF TGTGCCAGCAGTTTCAGTGGTAGCGGGTATGAGCAGTACTTC
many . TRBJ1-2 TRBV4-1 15 CASSQDQQGMGGYTF TGCGCCAGCAGCCAAGATCAGCAGGGGATGGGTGGCTACACCTTC
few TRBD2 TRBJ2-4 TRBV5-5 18 CASSHGLALEHAKNIQYF TGTGCCAGCAGCCATGGACTAGCGCTAGAACATGCCAAAAACATTCAGTACTTC
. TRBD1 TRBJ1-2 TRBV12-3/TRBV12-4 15 CASSLAGQGPYGYTF TGTGCCAGCAGTTTAGCGGGACAGGGGCCTTATGGCTACACCTTC
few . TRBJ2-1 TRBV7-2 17 CASSLDTGRTIYNEQFF TGTGCCAGCAGCTTAGACACTGGCAGGACGATCTACAATGAGCAGTTCTTC
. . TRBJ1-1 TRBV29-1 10 CSALQGEAFF TGCAGCGCGCTACAGGGTGAAGCTTTCTTT